These T cell receptor beta chains were read from a single sample in a study of cytomegalovirus exposure and HLA in healthy donors. Using immunoSEQ multiplex PCR, the repertoire was profiled, and TCRdb retains in-frame clones only, with some absent. Among 250,000 to 300,000 clones listed, approximately 83% were seen once. The specimen sequenced was PBMCs. The receptors come from a woman under 30 in good health and CMV-seronegative. CDR3s include the opening cysteine and the closing phenylalanine or tryptophan. The D gene is left open where the match is weak. Only part of the rows carry a size: once, few, many, or a class if the clone is expanded.

>NA|TRBV2|TRBD1|TRBJ1-1
TGTGCCAGCAGAGGACAGGGGGCGGGGAACACTGAAGCTTTCTTT
CASRGQGAGNTEAFF
>NA|TRBV19|NA|TRBJ1-1
TGTGCCAGTAGTATAGTAGACAGGCTGATGAACACTGAAGCTTTCTTT
CASSIVDRLMNTEAFF
>NA|TRBV11-1|TRBD1|TRBJ1-2
TGTGCCAGCAGCTTGGATTCGACAGGGGGTGGACATGGCTACACCTTC
CASSLDSTGGGHGYTF
>NA|TRBV27|NA|TRBJ1-2
TGTGCCAGCAGTCCCCGGGGGGGGCGCGAAAACTATGGCTACACCTTC
CASSPRGGRENYGYTF
>few|TRBV19|NA|TRBJ1-1
TGTGCCAGTAGTGGGATTCAGCGGACTGAAGCTTTCTTT
CASSGIQRTEAFF
>NA|TRBV4-2|NA|TRBJ1-4
TGTGCCAGCAGCCAAGAGGTGGGCCTACTAGGAGCTAATGAAAAACTGTTTTTT
CASSQEVGLLGANEKLFF
>NA|TRBV27|NA|TRBJ2-2
NA
CASSLSLRHTGELFF
>NA|TRBV7-2|NA|TRBJ1-2
TGTGCCAGCACCGGTAACTATGGCTACACCTTC
CASTGNYGYTF
>NA|TRBV6-5|NA|TRBJ1-1
TGTGCCAGCAGTTACTCGAACACCATCACTGAAGCTTTCTTT
CASSYSNTITEAFF
>once|TRBV5-6|TRBD1|TRBJ2-7
TGTGCCAGCAGCTTGGGGACAGGGGACGGGTACGAGCAGTACTTC
CASSLGTGDGYEQYF
>once|TRBV27|NA|TRBJ2-7
TGTGCCAGCAGGGACAGTCCCCTACACTACGAGCAGTACTTC
CASRDSPLHYEQYF
>NA|TRBV11-3|NA|TRBJ2-1
TGTGCCAGCAGCTTCGGGAATGAGCAGTTCTTC
CASSFGNEQFF
>NA|TRBV15|TRBD1|TRBJ1-2
TGTGCCACCAGCAGAGATCGAGGGGACAGGGGGCTATATGGCTACACCTTC
CATSRDRGDRGLYGYTF
>NA|TRBV7-9|TRBD1|TRBJ1-2
TGTGCCAGCAGCTTAGGTGGGACAGGGCTTTCATATGGCTACACCTTC
CASSLGGTGLSYGYTF
>NA|TRBV25-1|NA|TRBJ2-1
TGTGCCAGCAGTGAATCCTCGGGAGTAAGGAATGAGCAGTTCTTC
CASSESSGVRNEQFF
>NA|TRBV5-1|NA|TRBJ2-7
TGCGCCAGCAGCTTGGGCCCAAGTAGCTACGAGCAGTACTTC
CASSLGPSSYEQYF
>NA|TRBV7-6|NA|TRBJ1-3
TGTGCCAGCAGCTTAGGTGGCTTCCGGAGCTCTGGAAACACCATATATTTT
CASSLGGFRSSGNTIYF
>NA|TRBV10-3|NA|TRBJ2-5
TGTGCCATCAGTGAGTCCAGTGTACAGGGCTTCCAAGAGACCCAGTACTTC
CAISESSVQGFQETQYF
>NA|TRBV5-6|NA|TRBJ1-6
TGTGCCAGCACCGGGGGGGGGCCGTCCTATAATTCACCCCTCCACTTT
CASTGGGPSYNSPLHF
>NA|TRBV4-1|NA|TRBJ1-2
TGCGCCAGCAGCCAAGGGCCGATGATTAACTATGGCTACACCTTC
CASSQGPMINYGYTF
>NA|TRBV2|NA|TRBJ1-3
TGTGCCAGCAGTGGGGGCCGACGGAGCTCTGGAAACACCATATATTTT
CASSGGRRSSGNTIYF
>few|TRBV4-3|TRBD1|TRBJ1-1
TGCGCCAGCAGCCCAGGGACAGGGAACACTGAAGCTTTCTTT
CASSPGTGNTEAFF
>NA|TRBV6-4|TRBD1|TRBJ2-2
TGTGCCAGCAGCCCCGGGACAGGAACCACCGGGGAGCTGTTTTTT
CASSPGTGTTGELFF
>NA|TRBV11-3|TRBD2|TRBJ2-2
TGTGCCAGCAGCACCAGCGGGAGCTTTGGCGGGGAGCTGTTTTTT
CASSTSGSFGGELFF
>once|TRBV7-2|NA|TRBJ1-5
TGTGCCAGCAGCTTAGAACCGGGGGTCCATCAGCCCCAGCATTTT
CASSLEPGVHQPQHF
>NA|TRBV7-2|TRBD1|TRBJ1-2
TGTGCCAGCAGCCCCCCCGCAGGGGGATATGGCTACACCTTC
CASSPPAGGYGYTF
>NA|TRBV7-7|NA|TRBJ2-7
TGTGCTAGCAGCTCCTCGCTAACAGGTCTTAACGAGCAGTACTTC
CASSSSLTGLNEQYF
>NA|TRBV9|NA|TRBJ1-6
TGTGCCAGCAGCGTACTACATTCACCCCTCCACTTT
CASSVLHSPLHF
>few|TRBV7-9|NA|TRBJ2-3
TGTGCCAGCAGCTCGTCTCAGGGGAGTACGCAGTATTTT
CASSSSQGSTQYF
>NA|TRBV19|NA|TRBJ2-7
TGTGCCAGTAGCCTCTACAGGTTGTCCTACGAGCAGTACTTC
CASSLYRLSYEQYF
>NA|TRBV6-1|NA|TRBJ1-5
TGTGCCAGCGCCTCGTGGGTGGCGGCTCAGCCCCAGCATTTT
CASASWVAAQPQHF
>NA|TRBV5-6|TRBD1|TRBJ1-5
TGTGCCAGCAGCCCCGGACAGGGGGTTCAGCCCCAGCATTTT
CASSPGQGVQPQHF
>NA|TRBV4-3|TRBD1|TRBJ1-2
TGCGCCAGCAGCCAAACTTACAGGGGGATTGTCGGCTACACCTTC
CASSQTYRGIVGYTF
>NA|TRBV5-4|TRBD1|TRBJ2-1
TGTGCCAGCAGCTTTACAGGGGATGAGCAGTTCTTC
CASSFTGDEQFF
>NA|TRBV28|NA|TRBJ1-1
TGTGCCAGCACCCTTGGGACTAATACTGAAGCTTTCTTT
CASTLGTNTEAFF